These 21 T cell receptor beta chains came from one sample sequenced in a study of vaccination and CD4 T cells after COVID-19. No antigens are known for them. The Oncomine TCR Beta short-read assay was applied to DNA of cultured CD4+ T cells. Each CDR3 protein is one row after TCRdb ran MiXCR on the PCR reads. The data hold 4,100 or so distinct CDR3 sequences, with roughly 19% observed a single time. Sample treatment: approximately 11-day PBMC culture with coronavirus spike peptide pools or control peptides (ViraFEST assay). Sequencing input: CD4+ T cells from blood, cultured in vitro. All receptors derive from a human donor who had recovered from COVID-19.

This chain links TRBV5-1 with TRBJ2-5; TRBD2 agrees at 10 bases. With 3 bases clipped from V and 4 bases from J, the junction kept 6 bases outside the gene matches. CDR3 length equals 15 residues. The V gene's germline CDR1 is SGHRS and CDR2 YFSETQ. The CDR3 coding sequence is TGCGCCAGCAGCTACCCTAGCGGGGGCCGAGAGACCCAGTACTTC. Translation gives CASSYPSGGRETQYF. Together with reference TRBV5-1 and TRBJ2-5, the CDR3 gives the full variable domain: KAGVTQTPRYLIKTRGQQVTLSCSPISGHRSVSWYQQTPGQGLQFLFEYFSETQRNKGNFPGRFSGRQFSNSRSEMNVSTLELGDSALYLCASSYPSGGRETQYFGPGTRLLVL.

This clonotype was observed a few times. The chain uses TRBV2 and TRBJ1-1, with D uncertain. This CDR3 contains 14 residues. Trimming took off 8 bases at V and 2 bases at J, with 15 bases between the two ends. CDR1 is SNHLY and CDR2 is FYNNEI in the germline V gene. The chain's CDR3 is CASRPLGGNTEAFF. DNA for the CDR3: TGTGCCAGCCGACCCCTGGGAGGTAACACTGAAGCTTTCTTT. The entire variable domain, with the rest obtained from reference TRBV2 and TRBJ1-1, is as follows: EPEVTQTPSHQVTQMGQEVILRCVPISNHLYFYWYRQILGQKVEFLVSFYNNEISEKSEIFDDQFSVERPDGSNFTLKIRSTKLEDSAMYFCASRPLGGNTEAFFGQGTRLTVV.

This clonotype has just a few counts. The chain combines TRBV19 with TRBJ1-3; the D is unclear. The V gene lost 6 bases and the J gene lost 0 bases, with 6 bases spanning the gap. The CDR3 has 13 residues. Looked up from germline, CDR1 is LNHDA and CDR2 is SQIVND (reference sequence). In DNA, the CDR3 is TGTGCCAGTAGACAGTCCTCTGGAAACACCATATATTTT. The encoded protein is CASRQSSGNTIYF.

This clonotype qualifies as large. V and J are TRBV29-1 and TRBJ1-1, with D perhaps matching TRBD1 (5 bases). Looked up from germline, CDR1 is SQVTM and CDR2 is ANQGSEA. V shed 4 bases and J shed 7 bases, with 13 bases lying between them. The CDR3 length is 12 residues. The DNA of the CDR3 is TGCAGCGTTGGAGGTTATGGGGGTGAAGCTTTCTTT. Protein: CSVGGYGGEAFF.

This clonotype counts as medium-sized. The chain carries TRBV20-1 and TRBJ1-1; TRBD1 might be the D (5 bases). The V end lost 2 bases, the J end lost 1 base, and 14 bases lay between the germline ends. Per the germline V gene, CDR1 is DFQATT and CDR2 is SNEGSKA (reference sequence). The CDR3 consists of 15 residues. The CDR3, as DNA: TGCAGTGCTAGATATATTAGGACAAGGAACACTGAAGCTTTCTTT. Encoded protein: CSARYIRTRNTEAFF.

V and J are TRBV6-1 and TRBJ2-7, with TRBD2 as a possible D gene (5 bases). The CDR3 is 13 residues long. CDR1 and CDR2 (germline): MNHNS, SASEGT. With 6 bases removed from V and 0 bases from J, the gap between germline ends came to 9 bases. For the CDR3, the DNA is TGTGCCAGCAGCCAAGCGGCCTCCTACGAGCAGTACTTC. Translating gives CASSQAASYEQYF.

This clonotype was recorded a few times. The chain recombines TRBV9 with TRBJ1-1; 8 positions match TRBD1. There are 15 residues in the CDR3. The trim removed 1 base at V and 4 bases at J, leaving 6 bases unmatched. Germline CDR1 and CDR2: SGDLS and YYNGEE. The CDR3 here is CASSVQGAGSTEAFF. The CDR3 nucleotides are TGTGCCAGCAGCGTACAGGGGGCGGGCAGCACTGAAGCTTTCTTT.

The genes are TRBV7-6 and TRBJ2-5, with 10 bases fitting TRBD2. The ends lost 2 bases at V and 4 bases at J; junction bases unmatched: 7. Germline V gene sequence: CDR1 SGHVS, CDR2 FNYEAQ. The CDR3 runs to 16 residues. CDR3 bases: TGTGCCAGCAGCTTACAGCGGGGGGGCCTCGGAGAGACCCAGTACTTC. It specifies CASSLQRGGLGETQYF.

The chain recombines TRBV4-1 with TRBJ1-3, with D perhaps matching TRBD1 (5 bases). CDR3 length: 16 amino acids. V lost 1 base and J 2 bases, leaving 12 bases between the germline ends. Germline V gives CDR1 MGHRA, CDR2 YSYEKL. CDR3 DNA sequence: TGCGCCAGCAGCCAAGGAGGGCAGGGTGCTGGAAACACCATATATTTT. It translates to CASSQGGQGAGNTIYF.

In its sample, this clonotype ranks as large (0.1 to 1%). V and J are TRBV4-1 and TRBJ2-5; D remains unclear. The CDR3 has 17 amino acids. Trimming cost V 4 bases and J 1 base, with 19 bases left between them. CDR1 MGHRA and CDR2 YSYEKL come from the germline V gene. DNA for the CDR3: TGCGCCAGCAGCCGCAGTCAGACCCCAGGCTCCCAAGAGACCCAGTACTTC. It codes for CASSRSQTPGSQETQYF.

This clonotype was seen a handful of times. The V call is TRBV12-3 or TRBV12-4, the J call TRBJ2-7; 10 nucleotides agree with TRBD1. The CDR3 has 14 amino acids. J lost 2 bases, V lost 8 bases, and 6 bases had no gene match. The CDR3 nucleotides read TGTGCCAGCGGCTCCGGACAGGGGGCCTACGAGCAGTACTTC. It codes for CASGSGQGAYEQYF.

This clonotype is medium-sized in the sample. V usage is TRBV5-1 and J usage is TRBJ2-3; 9 bases match TRBD1. Germline trimming cut 0 bases from V and 6 bases from J; bases unmatched to any gene: 5. Germline V CDR1 and CDR2: SGHRS, YFSETQ. The CDR3 runs to 15 residues. The CDR3 DNA is TGCGCCAGCAGCTTGGGGGACAGGGCGCGGGATACGCAGTATTTT. It yields the protein CASSLGDRARDTQYF.

The chain couples TRBV7-2 to TRBJ2-7; D is uncertain. The germline gives CDR1 SGHTA, CDR2 FQGNSA. CDR3 size: 11 residues. Deletions cut 5 bases from V and 4 bases from J, with 6 bases between. In DNA form, the CDR3 reads TGTGCCAGCAGCCTCGTGTACGAGCAGTACTTC. It yields the protein CASSLVYEQYF.

The rearrangement links TRBV5-4 to TRBJ2-5, with 8 nucleotides matching TRBD2. J was trimmed by 9 bases and V by 0 bases; bases with no gene match: 7. The CDR3 is made up of 14 amino acids. Germline values: CDR1 SGHNT, CDR2 YYREEE (reference sequence). This CDR3 reads CASSLASVGGAQYF. CDR3 in DNA: TGTGCCAGCAGCTTGGCGTCCGTCGGGGGGGCCCAGTACTTC.

The gene calls are TRBV12-3 or TRBV12-4 and TRBJ2-1; D is possibly TRBD1 or TRBD2 (5 bases each). The germline V and J ends were trimmed by 3 bases and 1 base, with 10 bases remaining between them. The CDR3 consists of 15 residues. The CDR3 sequence: CASSFGDGSYNEQFF. As DNA, the CDR3 is TGTGCCAGCAGTTTCGGGGACGGGTCCTACAATGAGCAGTTCTTC.

The J gene is TRBJ2-2, the V gene TRBV19; TRBD1 is a possible D gene (5 bases). Germline CDR1 LNHDA, CDR2 SQIVND (reference sequence). This CDR3 is 16 amino acids long. V was shortened by 5 bases and J by 5 bases, with 18 bases between the two germline ends. This CDR3 is CASSVTQVRLTGELFF. The CDR3 DNA follows: TGTGCCAGTAGTGTTACACAGGTTCGTCTAACCGGGGAGCTGTTTTTT.

This clonotype is labeled as medium-sized. The chain carries TRBV28 and TRBJ1-2; D is uncertain. Between the trimmed V and J ends, which lost 7 bases and 0 bases, there was a span of 9 bases. The CDR3 contains 13 residues. Germline CDR1 and CDR2: MDHEN and SYDVKM. The CDR3 DNA follows: TGTGCCAGCACGGATGGAACTAACTATGGCTACACCTTC. Translation: CASTDGTNYGYTF.

By its share, this clonotype is medium-sized. V and J are TRBV30 and TRBJ2-5; D unclear. The CDR3 is 13 amino acids. The V end lost 1 base, the J end lost 6 bases, and 12 bases lay between the germline ends. Germline CDR1 and CDR2: GTSNPN and SVGIG (reference sequence). The CDR3 protein is CAWSAEITQTQYF. For the CDR3, the DNA is TGTGCCTGGAGTGCTGAGATAACCCAGACCCAGTACTTC.

Only a few counts were recorded for this clonotype. This rearrangement joins TRBV19 to TRBJ1-5; weak D call: TRBD1 (5 bases). Trimming took off 5 bases at V and 4 bases at J, with 9 bases between the two ends. The length of the CDR3 is 13 residues. Germline lookup yields CDR1 LNHDA and CDR2 SQIVND (reference sequence). Here the CDR3 reads CASSSQANQPQHF. The CDR3, as DNA: TGTGCCAGTAGTTCACAGGCGAATCAGCCCCAGCATTTT.

The V call is TRBV7-9, the J call TRBJ2-5, with D possibly TRBD1 on 5 matching bases. Germline loops: CDR1 SEHNR, CDR2 FQNEAQ (reference sequence). The CDR3 runs 12 residues. V lost 5 bases and J 5 bases, leaving 9 bases between the germline ends. CDR3 in amino acids: CASSAYRETQYF. In nucleotides, the CDR3 is TGTGCCAGCAGCGCCTACAGGGAGACCCAGTACTTC.

By frequency in the sample, this clonotype is medium-sized (0.01 to 0.1%). The chain has TRBV20-1 and TRBJ2-3, with 8 nucleotides matching TRBD1. V gave up 6 bases and J gave up 2 bases; unmatched junction bases: 10. CDR1 and CDR2 (germline): DFQATT, SNEGSKA (reference sequence). The CDR3 length is 15 residues. CDR3 DNA: TGCAGTGCCCTATCCAGGACAGGGCTCACAGATACGCAGTATTTT. It translates to CSALSRTGLTDTQYF.